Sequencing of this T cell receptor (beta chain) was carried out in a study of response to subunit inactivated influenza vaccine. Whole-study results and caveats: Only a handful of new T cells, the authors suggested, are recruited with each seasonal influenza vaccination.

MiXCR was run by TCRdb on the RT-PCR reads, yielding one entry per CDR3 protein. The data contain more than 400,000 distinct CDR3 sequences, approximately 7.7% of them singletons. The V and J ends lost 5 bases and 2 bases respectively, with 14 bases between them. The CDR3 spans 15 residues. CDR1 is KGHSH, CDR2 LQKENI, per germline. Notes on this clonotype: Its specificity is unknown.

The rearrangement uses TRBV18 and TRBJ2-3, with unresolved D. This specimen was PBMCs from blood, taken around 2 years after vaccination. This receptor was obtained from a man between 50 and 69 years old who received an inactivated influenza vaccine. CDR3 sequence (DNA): TGTGCCAGCTCAACCCGTGACGGAACCACAGATACGCAGTATTTT. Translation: CASSTRDGTTDTQYF.